The entry below describes one T cell receptor beta chain. Its specificity is unknown. The entry originates in a study of T cell repertoires in cytomegalovirus infection. Study overall: Selection of CMV epitopes for the study included recently identified HLA-C-restricted and well-studied HLA-B-restricted ones.

Study results and limitations: Within the response measured ex vivo, HLA-C-restricted CMV-specific TCR beta clonotypes were dominant.

The CDR3 loop spans 14 amino acids. Germline V gene data show CDR1 as SGDLS and CDR2 as YYNGEE. V lost 0 bases and J lost 3, with 8 bases in between. TCRdb analysed the reads with MiXCR anew, one entry per CDR3 protein. The table records approximately 990,000 distinct CDR3 sequences, roughly 31% of them present only once. The source of this sequence is a human donor in good health (CMV status not recorded). Some clones in this sample may be carry-over from other donors' samples. The starting material was cultured CD8+ T cells from PBMCs, obtained from culture after CMV antigen stimulation. The J gene is TRBJ2-3, the V gene TRBV9; D unresolved. In nucleotides, the CDR3 is TGTGCCAGCAGCGTAGAGGTCTCGACAGATACGCAGTATTTT. Protein sequence: CASSVEVSTDTQYF.